The 20 T cell receptor beta chains listed next were all sequenced from one sample in a study of OX40 agonist ivuxolimab in advanced cancers. This table comes from immunoSEQ multiplex PCR, and its TCRdb copy is limited to in-frame clones, with some not included. The sample has about 37,000 clones, 70% to 85% seen once. The sample consisted of CD4+ or CD8+ T cells sorted from blood, taken in a trial of the OX40 agonist ivuxolimab. The receptors come from an adult with an advanced solid tumor such as melanoma, head and neck, liver or kidney cancer.

The chain carries TRBV19 and TRBJ1-2, with TRBD1 identical over 8 bases. Unmatched junction bases numbered 5, after V lost 9 bases and J lost 8 bases. The germline gives CDR1 LNHDA, CDR2 SQIVND (reference sequence). The CDR3 consists of 11 residues. The CDR3 nucleotides read TGTGCCAGCGAACAGGGGGGCGGCTACACCTTC. The encoded protein is CASEQGGGYTF. Combining the CDR3 with reference TRBV19 and TRBJ1-2 gives the whole variable domain DGGITQSPKYLFRKEGQNVTLSCEQNLNHDAMYWYRQDPGQGLRLIYYSQIVNDFQKGDIAEGYSVSREKKESFPLTVTSAQKNPTAFYLCASEQGGGYTFGSGTRLTVV.

The chain is built from TRBV4-1 and TRBJ2-2; the D is unclear. The CDR3 covers 17 residues. Deletions cut 0 bases from V and 2 bases from J, with 13 bases between. CDR1 MGHRA and CDR2 YSYEKL come from the germline V gene. In nucleotides, the CDR3 is TGCGCCAGCAGCCAAGAAGTCCAGGCAGATAACACCGGGGAGCTGTTTTTT. This translates into CASSQEVQADNTGELFF.

The CDR3 sequence is CATSRDRNRGRDEQFF. The DNA for the CDR3 is TGTGCCACCAGCAGAGATCGGAACAGGGGCAGGGATGAGCAGTTCTTC. The chain links TRBV15 to TRBJ2-1; TRBD1 matches 7 bases. The germline V gene encodes CDR1 LNHNV and CDR2 YYDKDF (reference sequence). The CDR3 contains 16 residues. V lost 0 bases to trimming and J lost 8 bases; unmatched junction nucleotides: 10.

The CDR3 DNA follows: TGCAGCGCTCGGACAGGGGCCAACTACGAGCAGTACTTC. This translates into CSARTGANYEQYF. The rearrangement links TRBV29-1 to TRBJ2-7; 9 bases line up with TRBD1. Germline assignment: CDR1 SQVTM and CDR2 ANQGSEA. The V gene end was trimmed by 7 bases and the J gene end by 3 bases; junction bases not matched to a gene: 7. The CDR3 sequence is 13 residues long.

The CDR3 DNA reads as TGTGCCAGCATTGATACAGGGACGAACACCGGGGAGCTGTTTTTT. Protein product: CASIDTGTNTGELFF. The V call is TRBV2, the J call TRBJ2-2; D might be TRBD1 (6 bases). Germline V lookup: CDR1 SNHLY, CDR2 FYNNEI. V was trimmed by 7 bases and J by 0 bases, leaving 12 bases between them. The CDR3 runs to 15 residues. The full variable domain, its missing parts supplied by reference TRBV2 and TRBJ2-2, is EPEVTQTPSHQVTQMGQEVILRCVPISNHLYFYWYRQILGQKVEFLVSFYNNEISEKSEIFDDQFSVERPDGSNFTLKIRSTKLEDSAMYFCASIDTGTNTGELFFGEGSRLTVL.

The V and J genes are TRBV10-3 and TRBJ2-7; 7 positions match TRBD2. The germline CDR1 and CDR2 sequences are ENHRY and SYGVKD. With 6 bases clipped from V and 0 bases from J, the junction kept 5 bases outside the gene matches. The CDR3 has 14 residues. Written as DNA, the CDR3 is TGTGCCATCAGCGTAACTAGCGACTCCTACGAGCAGTACTTC. This sequence encodes CAISVTSDSYEQYF.

The rearrangement joins TRBV27 to TRBJ2-7; D gene ambiguous. Germline V gives CDR1 MNHEY, CDR2 SMNVEV (reference sequence). V lost 6 bases and J lost 3, with 18 bases in between. The length of the CDR3 is 15 residues. CDR3 nucleotides: TGTGCCAGCAGCAAGGGTGGGTCAGGTTTCTACGAGCAGTACTTC. Protein: CASSKGGSGFYEQYF.

This clone came up once. The rearrangement links TRBV19 to TRBJ1-3, with 9 bases identical to TRBD1. The junction had 6 bases not matched to a gene; V was cut back by 4 bases and J by 8 bases. Germline CDR1 reads LNHDA; CDR2 reads SQIVND (reference sequence). This CDR3 spans 14 amino acids. CDR3 residues: CASSTGQGWYTIYF. The CDR3, as DNA: TGTGCCAGTAGTACCGGACAGGGGTGGTACACCATATATTTT.

The chain recombines TRBV19 with TRBJ1-1, with TRBD1 identical over 7 bases. The germline gives CDR1 LNHDA, CDR2 SQIVND (reference sequence). V shed 1 base and J 0 bases; nucleotides not matched to a gene: 2. This CDR3 has 15 amino acids. The CDR3 region is CASSIATGLNTEAFF. CDR3 DNA: TGTGCCAGTAGTATAGCGACAGGGTTGAACACTGAAGCTTTCTTT. The whole variable domain, remainder taken from reference TRBV19 and TRBJ1-1, is DGGITQSPKYLFRKEGQNVTLSCEQNLNHDAMYWYRQDPGQGLRLIYYSQIVNDFQKGDIAEGYSVSREKKESFPLTVTSAQKNPTAFYLCASSIATGLNTEAFFGQGTRLTVV.

The chain has TRBV6-6 and TRBJ2-7; D unresolved. The CDR3 spans 11 residues. V was shortened by 4 bases and J by 3 bases, with 4 bases between the two germline ends. Germline CDR1 MNHNY, CDR2 SVGAGI (reference sequence). This chain's CDR3 is CASSSFYEQYF. As DNA, the CDR3 is TGTGCCAGCAGTTCATTCTACGAGCAGTACTTC.

This CDR3 reads CASETSRELGRAYGYTF. The CDR3 nucleotides read TGTGCCAGCGAAACATCCAGGGAGTTAGGACGCGCTTATGGCTACACCTTC. This rearrangement joins TRBV28 to TRBJ1-2, with a tentative D call TRBD1 (5 bases). Germline lookup yields CDR1 MDHEN and CDR2 SYDVKM. Trimming took off 8 bases at V and 5 bases at J, with 27 bases between the two ends. The CDR3 runs 17 residues.

The V call is TRBV27, the J call TRBJ1-2; TRBD1 agrees at 8 bases. The CDR3 sequence is 14 residues long. V lost 6 bases, J lost 6 bases, and 9 bases stayed unmatched. The germline gives CDR1 MNHEY, CDR2 SMNVEV (reference sequence). Here the CDR3 reads CASRDRTGRNGYTF. CDR3 in DNA: TGTGCCAGCAGAGATAGGACAGGGCGGAATGGCTACACCTTC.

The chain joins TRBV11-2 to TRBJ2-5; tentatively, D is TRBD1 (5 bases). This CDR3 has 15 amino acids. V gave up 2 bases and J gave up 2 bases, with 12 bases separating them. Germline V gives CDR1 SGHAT, CDR2 FQNNGV. The CDR3 DNA reads TGTGCCAGCAGCTTATCAGGGTCGGATCAAGAGACCCAGTACTTC. This gives the protein CASSLSGSDQETQYF. Full variable domain (missing parts from reference TRBV11-2 and TRBJ2-5): EAGVAQSPRYKIIEKRQSVAFWCNPISGHATLYWYQQILGQGPKLLIQFQNNGVVDDSQLPKDRFSAERLKGVDSTLKIQPAKLEDSAVYLCASSLSGSDQETQYFGPGTRLLVL.

This sequence joins TRBV10-3 and TRBJ2-5, with D tentatively TRBD2 (6 bases). The germline CDR1 and CDR2 sequences are ENHRY and SYGVKD. Between the trimmed V and J ends, which lost 6 bases and 5 bases, there was a span of 13 bases. CDR3 length: 13 amino acids. The CDR3 sequence is CAISGLSGETQYF. CDR3 DNA sequence: TGTGCCATCAGCGGACTATCGGGGGAGACCCAGTACTTC.

Only one count was recorded for this clone. The chain uses TRBV9 and TRBJ2-2; 7 bases are a match to TRBD1. The CDR3 sequence is 14 residues long. V lost 7 bases and J lost 3; bases outside the gene matches: 6. Germline V gene data show CDR1 as SGDLS and CDR2 as YYNGEE. CDR3 loop: CASRRGGDTGELFF. For the CDR3, the DNA is TGTGCCAGCCGGAGAGGGGGCGACACCGGGGAGCTGTTTTTT.

This chain links TRBV2 with TRBJ1-2; TRBD1 matches at 10 bases. V was pared by 5 bases and J by 5 bases, with 5 bases of the junction left unmatched. This CDR3 spans 14 amino acids. Germline CDR1 is SNHLY and CDR2 is FYNNEI. CDR3 amino acids: CASSPGTGVYGYTF. The DNA of the CDR3 is TGTGCCAGCAGTCCCGGGACAGGGGTATATGGCTACACCTTC.

The chain employs TRBV11-2 and TRBJ2-7, with 8 bases aligning to TRBD2. Trimming removed 2 bases from V and 2 bases from J; junction bases left unmatched: 2. Germline assignment: CDR1 SGHAT and CDR2 FQNNGV. CDR3 length: 14 residues. CDR3 bases: TGTGCCAGCAGCTTACTAGCGGGTCCCTACGAGCAGTACTTC. Protein: CASSLLAGPYEQYF.

Here the CDR3 reads CATSKRDTQRQYF. Here the CDR3 DNA reads TGTGCCACCAGCAAACGGGACACCCAGAGACAGTACTTC. The chain recombines TRBV15 with TRBJ2-5; weak D call: TRBD1 (6 bases). The V gene lost 4 bases and the J gene lost 11 bases, with 17 bases spanning the gap. This CDR3 has 13 amino acids. Germline-derived CDR1 and CDR2 are LNHNV and YYDKDF (reference sequence).

This clone was observed once. V gene TRBV5-1 combines with J gene TRBJ2-7; the D gene is possibly TRBD1 (6 bases). V gave up 2 bases and J gave up 2 bases, with 8 bases separating them. CDR1 SGHRS and CDR2 YFSETQ come from the germline V gene. The CDR3 runs to 13 residues. This CDR3 reads CASSLQGTYEQYF. The CDR3 DNA follows: TGCGCCAGCAGCTTACAGGGTACCTACGAGCAGTACTTC. Drawing the rest from reference TRBV5-1 and TRBJ2-7, the complete variable domain is KAGVTQTPRYLIKTRGQQVTLSCSPISGHRSVSWYQQTPGQGLQFLFEYFSETQRNKGNFPGRFSGRQFSNSRSEMNVSTLELGDSALYLCASSLQGTYEQYFGPGTRLTVT.

Note on this clone: Compared with germline, one end of the junction differs, possibly owing to a read error. V and J are TRBV5-4 and TRBJ2-5; 9 bases are a match to TRBD2. Germline CDR1 and CDR2: SGHNT and YYREEE (reference sequence). The CDR3 loop spans 14 amino acids. CDR3 loop: CASSQLAGEETQYF. Here the CDR3 DNA reads TGCGCCAGCAGCCAATTAGCGGGGGAAGAGACCCAGTACTTC.